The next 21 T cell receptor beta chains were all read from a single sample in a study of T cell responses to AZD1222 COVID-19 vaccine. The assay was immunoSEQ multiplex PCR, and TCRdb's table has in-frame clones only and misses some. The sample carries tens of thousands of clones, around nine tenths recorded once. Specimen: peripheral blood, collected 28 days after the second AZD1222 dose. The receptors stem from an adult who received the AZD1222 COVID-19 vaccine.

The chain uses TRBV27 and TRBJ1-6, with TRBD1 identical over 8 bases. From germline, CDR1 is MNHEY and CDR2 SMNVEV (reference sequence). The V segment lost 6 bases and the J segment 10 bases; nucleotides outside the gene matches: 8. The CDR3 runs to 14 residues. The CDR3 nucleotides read TGTGCCAGCAGAGGACAGGGTTTTTGGTCACCCCTCCACTTT. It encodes CASRGQGFWSPLHF.

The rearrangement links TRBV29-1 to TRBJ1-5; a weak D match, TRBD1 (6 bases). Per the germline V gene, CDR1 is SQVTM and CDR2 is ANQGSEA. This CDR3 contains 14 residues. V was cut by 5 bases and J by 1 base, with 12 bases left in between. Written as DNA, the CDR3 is TGCAGCGTTCTGGACAGCTACAGCAATCAGCCCCAGCATTTT. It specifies CSVLDSYSNQPQHF.

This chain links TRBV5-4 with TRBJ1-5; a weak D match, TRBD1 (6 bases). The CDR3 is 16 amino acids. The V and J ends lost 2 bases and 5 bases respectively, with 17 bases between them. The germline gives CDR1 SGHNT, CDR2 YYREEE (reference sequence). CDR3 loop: CASSFGGGAGDQPQHF. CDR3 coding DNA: TGTGCCAGCAGCTTTGGTGGGGGGGCTGGGGATCAGCCCCAGCATTTT.

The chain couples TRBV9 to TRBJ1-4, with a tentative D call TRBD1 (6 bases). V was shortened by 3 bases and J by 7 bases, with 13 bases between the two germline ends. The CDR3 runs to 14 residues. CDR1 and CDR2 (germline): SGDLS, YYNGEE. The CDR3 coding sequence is TGTGCCAGCAGCGCGGGGGGCGGGAGTGAAAAACTGTTTTTT. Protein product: CASSAGGGSEKLFF.

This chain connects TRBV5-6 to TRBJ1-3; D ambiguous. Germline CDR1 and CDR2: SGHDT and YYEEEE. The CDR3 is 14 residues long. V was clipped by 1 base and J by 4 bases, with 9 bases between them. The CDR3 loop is CASSLSGAGNTIYF. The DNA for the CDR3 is TGTGCCAGCAGCTTGAGCGGCGCCGGAAACACCATATATTTT.

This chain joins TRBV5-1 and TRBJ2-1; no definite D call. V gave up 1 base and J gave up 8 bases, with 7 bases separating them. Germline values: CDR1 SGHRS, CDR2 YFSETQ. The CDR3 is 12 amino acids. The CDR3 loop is CASSLYGDEQFF. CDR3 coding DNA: TGCGCCAGCAGCTTGTATGGAGATGAGCAGTTCTTC.

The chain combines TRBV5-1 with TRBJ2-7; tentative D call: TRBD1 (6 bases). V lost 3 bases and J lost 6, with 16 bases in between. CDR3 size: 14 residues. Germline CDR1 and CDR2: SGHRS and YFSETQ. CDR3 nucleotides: TGCGCCAGCAGCTCAACAGGGTTCCCCTCCGAGCAGTACTTC. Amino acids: CASSSTGFPSEQYF.

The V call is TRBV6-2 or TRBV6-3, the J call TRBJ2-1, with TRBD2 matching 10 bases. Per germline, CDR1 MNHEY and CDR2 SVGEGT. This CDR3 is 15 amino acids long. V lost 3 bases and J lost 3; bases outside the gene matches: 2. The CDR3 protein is CASSYTSGDYNEQFF. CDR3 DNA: TGTGCCAGCAGTTATACTAGCGGGGACTACAATGAGCAGTTCTTC.

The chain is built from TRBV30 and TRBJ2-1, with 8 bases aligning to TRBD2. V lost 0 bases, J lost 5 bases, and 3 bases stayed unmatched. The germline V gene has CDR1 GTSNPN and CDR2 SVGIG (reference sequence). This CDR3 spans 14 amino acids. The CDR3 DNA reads TGTGCCTGGAGTGTTGGCGGGAGGAACAATGAGCAGTTCTTC. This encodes CAWSVGGRNNEQFF.

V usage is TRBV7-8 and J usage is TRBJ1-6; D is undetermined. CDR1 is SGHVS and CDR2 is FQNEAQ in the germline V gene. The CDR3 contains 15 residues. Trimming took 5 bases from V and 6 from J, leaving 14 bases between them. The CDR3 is CASSVGGEGNSPLHF. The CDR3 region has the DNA TGTGCCAGCAGCGTAGGCGGGGAGGGTAATTCACCCCTCCACTTT.

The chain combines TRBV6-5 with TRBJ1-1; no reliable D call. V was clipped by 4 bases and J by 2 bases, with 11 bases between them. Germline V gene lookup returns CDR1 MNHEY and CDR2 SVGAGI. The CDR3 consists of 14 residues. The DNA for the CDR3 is TGTGCCAGCAGTTCCAGGAGTCTTAACACTGAAGCTTTCTTT. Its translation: CASSSRSLNTEAFF.

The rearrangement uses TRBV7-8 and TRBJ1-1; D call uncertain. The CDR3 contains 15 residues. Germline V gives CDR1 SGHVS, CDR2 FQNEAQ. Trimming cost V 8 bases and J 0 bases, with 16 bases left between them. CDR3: CASAVRWDMNTEAFF. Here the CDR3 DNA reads TGTGCCAGCGCTGTCCGTTGGGATATGAACACTGAAGCTTTCTTT.

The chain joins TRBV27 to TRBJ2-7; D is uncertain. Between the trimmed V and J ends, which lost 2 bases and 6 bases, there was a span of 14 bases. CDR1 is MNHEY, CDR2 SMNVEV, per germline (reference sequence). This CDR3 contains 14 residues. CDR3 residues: CASSLTRAPGEQYF. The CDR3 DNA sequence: TGTGCCAGCAGTTTAACTCGAGCCCCAGGCGAGCAGTACTTC.

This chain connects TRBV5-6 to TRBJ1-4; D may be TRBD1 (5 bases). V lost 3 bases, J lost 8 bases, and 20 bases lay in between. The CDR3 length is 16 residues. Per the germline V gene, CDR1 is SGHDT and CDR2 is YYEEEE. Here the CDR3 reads CASSSTRTMNREKLFF. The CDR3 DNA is TGTGCCAGCAGCTCCACGCGGACCATGAACAGGGAAAAACTGTTTTTT.

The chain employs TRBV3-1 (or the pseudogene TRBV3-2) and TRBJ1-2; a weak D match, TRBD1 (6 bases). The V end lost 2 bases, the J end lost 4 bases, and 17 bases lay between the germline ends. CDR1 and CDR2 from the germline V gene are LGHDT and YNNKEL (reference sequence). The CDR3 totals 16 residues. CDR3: CASSQPPPGAGYGYTF. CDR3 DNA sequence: TGTGCCAGCAGCCAACCCCCCCCAGGGGCGGGCTATGGCTACACCTTC.

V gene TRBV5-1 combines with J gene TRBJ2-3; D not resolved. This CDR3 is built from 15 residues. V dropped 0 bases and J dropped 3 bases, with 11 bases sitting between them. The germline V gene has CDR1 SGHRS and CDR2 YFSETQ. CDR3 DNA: TGCGCCAGCAGCTTGGTATTAGGTGGGACAGATACGCAGTATTTT. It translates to CASSLVLGGTDTQYF.

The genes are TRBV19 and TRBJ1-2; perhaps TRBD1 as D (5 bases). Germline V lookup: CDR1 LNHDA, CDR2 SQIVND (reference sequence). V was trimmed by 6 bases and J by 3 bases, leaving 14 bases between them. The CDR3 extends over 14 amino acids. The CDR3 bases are TGTGCCAGTAGGGAAAGGGGAAATGACTATGGCTACACCTTC. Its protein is CASRERGNDYGYTF. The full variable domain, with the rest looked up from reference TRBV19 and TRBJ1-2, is DGGITQSPKYLFRKEGQNVTLSCEQNLNHDAMYWYRQDPGQGLRLIYYSQIVNDFQKGDIAEGYSVSREKKESFPLTVTSAQKNPTAFYLCASRERGNDYGYTFGSGTRLTVV.

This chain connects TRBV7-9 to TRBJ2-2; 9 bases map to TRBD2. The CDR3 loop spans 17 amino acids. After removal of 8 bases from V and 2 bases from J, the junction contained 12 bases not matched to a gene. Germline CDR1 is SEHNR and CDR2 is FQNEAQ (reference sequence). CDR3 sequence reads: CASRIRASGKNTGELFF. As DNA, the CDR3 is TGTGCCAGCCGGATAAGGGCTAGCGGGAAAAACACCGGGGAGCTGTTTTTT.

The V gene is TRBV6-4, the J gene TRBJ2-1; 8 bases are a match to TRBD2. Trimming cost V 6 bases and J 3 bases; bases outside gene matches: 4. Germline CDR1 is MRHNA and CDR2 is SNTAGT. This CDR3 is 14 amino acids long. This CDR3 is CASSGTSDYNEQFF. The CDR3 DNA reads TGTGCCAGCAGCGGGACTAGTGACTACAATGAGCAGTTCTTC.

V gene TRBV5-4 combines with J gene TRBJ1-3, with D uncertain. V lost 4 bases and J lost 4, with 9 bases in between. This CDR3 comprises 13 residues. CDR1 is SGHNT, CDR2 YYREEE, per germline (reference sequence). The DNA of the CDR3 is TGTGCCAGCAGCATTGACGCGGGAAACACCATATATTTT. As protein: CASSIDAGNTIYF.

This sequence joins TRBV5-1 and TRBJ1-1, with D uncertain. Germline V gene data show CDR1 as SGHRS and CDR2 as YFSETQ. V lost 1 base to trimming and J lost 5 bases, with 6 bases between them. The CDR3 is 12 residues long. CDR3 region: CASSLRGTEAFF. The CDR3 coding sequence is TGCGCCAGCAGCTTGAGAGGGACTGAAGCTTTCTTT. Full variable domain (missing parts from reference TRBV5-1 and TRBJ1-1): KAGVTQTPRYLIKTRGQQVTLSCSPISGHRSVSWYQQTPGQGLQFLFEYFSETQRNKGNFPGRFSGRQFSNSRSEMNVSTLELGDSALYLCASSLRGTEAFFGQGTRLTVV.